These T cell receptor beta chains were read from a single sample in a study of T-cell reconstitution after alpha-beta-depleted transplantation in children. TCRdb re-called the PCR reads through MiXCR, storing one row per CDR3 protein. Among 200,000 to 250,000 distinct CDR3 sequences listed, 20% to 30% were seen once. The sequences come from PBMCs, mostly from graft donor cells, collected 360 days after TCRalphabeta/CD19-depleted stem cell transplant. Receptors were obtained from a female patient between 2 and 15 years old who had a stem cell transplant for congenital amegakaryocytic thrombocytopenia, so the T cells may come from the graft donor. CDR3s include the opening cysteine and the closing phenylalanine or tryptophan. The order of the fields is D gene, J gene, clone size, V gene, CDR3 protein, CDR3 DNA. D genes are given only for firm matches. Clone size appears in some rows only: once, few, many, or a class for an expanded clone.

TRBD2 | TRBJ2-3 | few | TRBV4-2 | CASSLSAGGHTDTQYF | TGTGCCAGCAGCCTGTCAGCGGGGGGACATACAGATACGCAGTATTTT
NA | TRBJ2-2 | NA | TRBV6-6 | CASSSYWGELFF | TGTGCCAGCAGTAGCTATTGGGGGGAGCTGTTTTTT
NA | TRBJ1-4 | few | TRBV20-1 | CSANRRLGDNEKLFF | TGCAGTGCGAACCGTCGCCTGGGAGATAATGAAAAACTGTTTTTT
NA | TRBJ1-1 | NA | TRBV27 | CASGLRSTEAFF | TGTGCCAGCGGACTGCGGAGCACTGAAGCTTTCTTT
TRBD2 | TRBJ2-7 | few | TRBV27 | CASSREAGGSLAYF | TGTGCCAGCAGTCGGGAGGCGGGAGGGAGCCTTGCGTACTTC
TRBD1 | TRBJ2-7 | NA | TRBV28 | CASSLPSYTGDEQYF | TGTGCCAGCAGTTTACCCTCATACACAGGGGACGAGCAGTACTTC
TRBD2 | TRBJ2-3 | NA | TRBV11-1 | CASSLDLAGGTDTQYF | TGTGCCAGCAGCTTAGACCTAGCGGGAGGCACAGATACGCAGTATTTT
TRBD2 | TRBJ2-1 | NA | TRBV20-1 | CSARGVLAGVSEQFF | TGCAGTGCTAGAGGTGTACTAGCGGGAGTCAGTGAGCAGTTCTTC
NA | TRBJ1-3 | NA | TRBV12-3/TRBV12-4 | CASSFPSEVLSGNTIYF | TGTGCCAGCAGTTTCCCTTCAGAGGTACTCTCTGGAAACACCATATATTTT
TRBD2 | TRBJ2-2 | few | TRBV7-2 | CASRTSGGATGELFF | TGTGCCAGCAGGACTAGCGGGGGGGCCACCGGGGAGCTGTTTTTT
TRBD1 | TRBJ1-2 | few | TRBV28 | CASSNSGTGHGYTF | TGTGCCAGCTCCAACTCCGGGACAGGGCACGGCTACACCTTC
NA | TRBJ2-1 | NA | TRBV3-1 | CASRHLARDNEQFF | TGTGCCAGCAGGCACCTAGCGAGGGACAATGAGCAGTTCTTC
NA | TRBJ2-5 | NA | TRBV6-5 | CASSYSGSSPEGPETQYF | TGTGCCAGCAGTTACTCGGGTAGTAGCCCAGAGGGCCCAGAGACCCAGTACTTC
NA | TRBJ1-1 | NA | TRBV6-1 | CASSRTADTEAFF | TGTGCCAGCAGCAGGACGGCAGACACTGAAGCTTTCTTT
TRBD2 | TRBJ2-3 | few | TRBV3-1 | CASSARLAEDVTDTQYF | TGTGCCAGCAGCGCCAGACTAGCGGAAGACGTCACAGATACGCAGTATTTT
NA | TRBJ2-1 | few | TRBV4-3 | CASSRPSALNEQFF | TGCGCCAGCAGCCGCCCTAGCGCTCTGAATGAGCAGTTCTTC
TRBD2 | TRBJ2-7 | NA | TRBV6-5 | CASSHRAPGLDGGEQYF | TGTGCCAGCAGTCACCGGGCACCGGGACTAGATGGGGGAGAGCAGTACTTC
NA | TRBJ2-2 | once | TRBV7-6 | CASLTSGVSTGELFF | TGTGCCTCCTTAACGTCGGGAGTGAGCACCGGGGAGCTGTTTTTT
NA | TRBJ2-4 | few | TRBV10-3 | CAISESPGTVTGLKGIQYF | TGTGCCATCAGTGAGTCGCCGGGAACAGTAACAGGATTAAAGGGCATTCAGTACTTC
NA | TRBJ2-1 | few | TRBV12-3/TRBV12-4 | CASSFYYYNEQFF | TGTGCCAGCAGTTTCTACTACTACAATGAGCAGTTCTTC
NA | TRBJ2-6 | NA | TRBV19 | CASTQDSGANVLTF | TGTGCCAGTACCCAGGATTCTGGGGCCAACGTCCTGACTTTC
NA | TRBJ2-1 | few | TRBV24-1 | CATSPSAGNEQFF | TGTGCCACCAGTCCCTCCGCCGGGAATGAGCAGTTCTTC
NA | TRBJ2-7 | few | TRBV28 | CASSVPRGEQYF | TGTGCCAGCAGTGTCCCAAGGGGAGAGCAGTACTTC
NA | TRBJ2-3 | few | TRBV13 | CASSIAGPYTDTQYF | TGTGCCAGCAGCATCGCGGGGCCATACACAGATACGCAGTATTTT
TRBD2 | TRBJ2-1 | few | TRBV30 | CAWSVRLADNEQFF | TGTGCCTGGAGTGTACGTCTAGCGGACAATGAGCAGTTCTTC
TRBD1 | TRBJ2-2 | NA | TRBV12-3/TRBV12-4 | CASSFMMGTGLTGELFF | TGTGCCAGCAGTTTTATGATGGGGACAGGGCTCACCGGGGAGCTGTTTTTT
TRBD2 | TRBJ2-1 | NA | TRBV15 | CATRASGQQFF | TGTGCCACCAGAGCTAGCGGACAGCAGTTCTTC
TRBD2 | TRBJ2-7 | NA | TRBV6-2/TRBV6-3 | CASSSGLAGGRSYEHYF | TGTGCCAGCAGTTCCGGACTAGCGGGAGGTCGATCCTACGAGCACTACTTC
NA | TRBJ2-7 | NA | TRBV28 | CASSHEINRLVPYEQYF | TGTGCCAGCAGTCACGAAATAAACAGACTGGTTCCCTACGAGCAGTACTTC
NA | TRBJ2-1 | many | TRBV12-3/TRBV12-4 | CASSLGQADEQFF | TGTGCCAGCAGTTTAGGGCAGGCGGATGAGCAGTTCTTC
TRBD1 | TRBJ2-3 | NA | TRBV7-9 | CATAGDRGGDTQYF | TGTGCCACCGCGGGGGACAGGGGTGGCGATACGCAGTATTTT
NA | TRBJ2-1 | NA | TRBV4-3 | CASSQEYAGSVYNEQFF | TGCGCCAGCAGCCAAGAATACGCGGGAAGCGTTTACAATGAGCAGTTCTTC
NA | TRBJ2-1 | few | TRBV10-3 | CAIRTGRYNNEQFF | TGTGCCATCAGGACAGGGAGGTACAACAATGAGCAGTTCTTC
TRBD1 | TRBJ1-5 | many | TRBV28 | CASSPSPDRGNQPQHF | TGTGCCAGCAGCCCTTCCCCCGACAGGGGGAATCAGCCCCAGCATTTT
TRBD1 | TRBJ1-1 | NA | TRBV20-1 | CSAINQGQGITEAFF | TGCAGTGCTATAAACCAGGGACAGGGGATCACTGAAGCTTTCTTT
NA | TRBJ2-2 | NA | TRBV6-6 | CASSYSAGELFF | TGTGCCAGCAGTTACAGTGCCGGGGAGCTGTTTTTT
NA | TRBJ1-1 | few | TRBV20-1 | CSAPRVGTEAFF | TGCAGTGCTCCCCGGGTGGGCACTGAAGCTTTCTTT
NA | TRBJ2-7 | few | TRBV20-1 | CSARLPNSYEQYF | TGCAGTGCTAGGTTGCCGAATTCCTACGAGCAGTACTTC
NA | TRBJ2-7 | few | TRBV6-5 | CASSWGSSYEQYF | TGTGCCAGCAGTTGGGGCAGCTCCTACGAGCAGTACTTC
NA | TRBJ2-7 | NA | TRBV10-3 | CAIMASSYEQYF | TGTGCCATCATGGCTAGCTCCTACGAGCAGTACTTC
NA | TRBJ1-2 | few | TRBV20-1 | CSARDHSADDIGYTF | TGCAGTGCTAGAGATCACAGTGCCGACGACATCGGCTACACCTTC
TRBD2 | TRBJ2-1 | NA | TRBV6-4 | CASSDSGLGAGDYNEQFF | TGTGCCAGCAGTGACTCGGGGTTAGGAGCGGGGGATTACAATGAGCAGTTCTTC
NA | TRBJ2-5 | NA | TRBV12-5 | CASVRGRGETQYF | TGTGCTAGTGTCAGGGGACGAGGAGAGACCCAGTACTTC
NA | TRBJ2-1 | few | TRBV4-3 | CASSQEGRPRDEQFF | TGCGCCAGCAGCCAAGAGGGCAGGCCGAGAGATGAGCAGTTCTTC
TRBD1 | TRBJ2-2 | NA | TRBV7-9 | CASSWGQRNTGELFF | TGTGCCAGCAGCTGGGGACAGCGGAACACCGGGGAGCTGTTTTTT
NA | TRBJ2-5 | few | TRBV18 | CASSPTQWPEETQYF | TGTGCCAGCTCACCGACTCAATGGCCTGAAGAGACCCAGTACTTC
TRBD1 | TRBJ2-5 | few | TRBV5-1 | CASSLAEAGTGLQETQYF | TGCGCCAGCAGCTTGGCAGAAGCCGGGACAGGACTTCAAGAGACCCAGTACTTC
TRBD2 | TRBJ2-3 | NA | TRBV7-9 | CASSPAVTSGTDTQYF | TGTGCCAGCAGCCCCGCGGTCACTAGCGGCACAGATACGCAGTATTTT
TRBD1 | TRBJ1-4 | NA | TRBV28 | CASSQTGNSEKLFF | TGTGCCAGCAGTCAGACAGGGAATAGTGAAAAACTGTTTTTT
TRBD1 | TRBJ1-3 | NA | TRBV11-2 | CASSPGQVSGNTIYF | TGTGCCAGCAGCCCAGGACAGGTCTCTGGAAACACCATATATTTT
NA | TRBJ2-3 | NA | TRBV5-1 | CASSLARINTQYF | TGCGCCAGCAGCTTGGCCCGGATTAATACGCAGTATTTT
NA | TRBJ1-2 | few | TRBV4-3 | CASSHHRVVGSYGYTF | TGCGCCAGCAGCCACCACAGGGTTGTAGGCAGCTATGGCTACACCTTC
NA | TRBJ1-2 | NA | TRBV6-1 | CASSDGWSAWRGYTF | TGTGCCAGCAGTGATGGGTGGTCGGCCTGGCGTGGCTACACCTTC
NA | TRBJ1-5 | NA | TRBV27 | CATKTTTGNQPQHF | TGTGCCACCAAGACAACAACAGGGAATCAGCCCCAGCATTTT